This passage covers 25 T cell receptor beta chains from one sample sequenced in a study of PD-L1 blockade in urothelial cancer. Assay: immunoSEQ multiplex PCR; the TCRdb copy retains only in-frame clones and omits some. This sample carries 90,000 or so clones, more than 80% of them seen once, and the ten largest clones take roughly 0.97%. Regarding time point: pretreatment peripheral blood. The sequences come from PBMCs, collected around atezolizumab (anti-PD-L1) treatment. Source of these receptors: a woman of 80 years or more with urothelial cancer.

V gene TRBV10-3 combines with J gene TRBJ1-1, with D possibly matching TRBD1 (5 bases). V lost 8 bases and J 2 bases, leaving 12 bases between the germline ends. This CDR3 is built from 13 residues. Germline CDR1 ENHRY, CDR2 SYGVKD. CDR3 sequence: CAIQQGDNTEAFF. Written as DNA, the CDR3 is TGTGCCATCCAGCAGGGTGATAACACTGAAGCTTTCTTT.

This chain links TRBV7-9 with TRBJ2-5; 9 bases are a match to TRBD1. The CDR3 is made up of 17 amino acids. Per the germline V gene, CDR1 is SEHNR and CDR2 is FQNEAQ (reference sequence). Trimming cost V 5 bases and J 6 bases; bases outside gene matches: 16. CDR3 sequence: CASSHELDRGKSKTQYF. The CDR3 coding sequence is TGTGCCAGCAGCCATGAATTGGACAGGGGTAAATCTAAGACCCAGTACTTC.

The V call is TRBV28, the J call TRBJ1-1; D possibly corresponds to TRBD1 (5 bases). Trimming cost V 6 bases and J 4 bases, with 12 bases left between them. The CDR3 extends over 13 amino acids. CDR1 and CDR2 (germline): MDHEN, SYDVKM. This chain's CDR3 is CASRGQGGTEAFF. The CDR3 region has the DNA TGTGCCAGCAGGGGGCAGGGTGGCACTGAAGCTTTCTTT.

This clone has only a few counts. As DNA, the CDR3 is TGTGCCAGCAGTAACAACAGGGGGCGACAGCCCCAGCATTTT. It yields the protein CASSNNRGRQPQHF. The chain recombines TRBV27 with TRBJ1-5; 9 positions match TRBD1. CDR1 and CDR2 (germline): MNHEY, SMNVEV (reference sequence). This CDR3 has 14 residues. The ends lost 5 bases at V and 7 bases at J; junction bases unmatched: 6.

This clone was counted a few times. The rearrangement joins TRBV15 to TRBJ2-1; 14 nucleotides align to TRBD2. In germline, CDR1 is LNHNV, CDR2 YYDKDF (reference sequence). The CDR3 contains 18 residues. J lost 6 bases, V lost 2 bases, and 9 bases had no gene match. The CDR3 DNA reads TGTGCCACCAGCAGAACTAAATCCGGGACTAGCGGGAGCAATGAGCAGTTCTTC. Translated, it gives CATSRTKSGTSGSNEQFF.

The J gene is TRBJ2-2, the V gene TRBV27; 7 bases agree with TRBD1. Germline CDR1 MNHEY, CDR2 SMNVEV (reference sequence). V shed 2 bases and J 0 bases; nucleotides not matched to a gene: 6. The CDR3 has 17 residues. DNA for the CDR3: TGTGCCAGCAGTTTACCCTCGGGACAGCCGAACACCGGGGAGCTGTTTTTT. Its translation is CASSLPSGQPNTGELFF.

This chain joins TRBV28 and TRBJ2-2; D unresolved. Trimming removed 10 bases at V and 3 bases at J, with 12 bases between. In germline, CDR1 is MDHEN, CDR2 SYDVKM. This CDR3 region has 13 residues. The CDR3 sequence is CATLDGYTGELFF. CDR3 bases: TGTGCCACCCTAGACGGTTACACCGGGGAGCTGTTTTTT. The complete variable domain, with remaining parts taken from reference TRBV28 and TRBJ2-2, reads DVKVTQSSRYLVKRTGEKVFLECVQDMDHENMFWYRQDPGLGLRLIYFSYDVKMKEKGDIPEGYSVSREKKERFSLILESASTNQTSMYLCATLDGYTGELFFGEGSRLTVL.

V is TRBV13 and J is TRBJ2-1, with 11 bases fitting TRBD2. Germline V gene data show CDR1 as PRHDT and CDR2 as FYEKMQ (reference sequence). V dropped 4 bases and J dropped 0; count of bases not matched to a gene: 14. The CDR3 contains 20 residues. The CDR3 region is CASSSLAGGWRGASYNEQFF. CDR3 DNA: TGTGCCAGCAGCTCCCTAGCGGGAGGCTGGAGGGGGGCCTCCTACAATGAGCAGTTCTTC.

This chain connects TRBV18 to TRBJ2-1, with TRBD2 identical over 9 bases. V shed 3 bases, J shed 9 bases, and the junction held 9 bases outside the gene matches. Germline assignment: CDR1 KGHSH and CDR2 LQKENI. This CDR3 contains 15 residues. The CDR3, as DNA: TGTGCCAGCTCACCGGTAGCGGGAGTTACTATTGAGCAGTTCTTC. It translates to CASSPVAGVTIEQFF.

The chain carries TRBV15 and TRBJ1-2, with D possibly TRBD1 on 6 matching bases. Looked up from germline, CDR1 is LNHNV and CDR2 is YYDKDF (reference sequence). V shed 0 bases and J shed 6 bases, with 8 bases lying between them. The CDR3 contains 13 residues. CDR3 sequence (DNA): TGTGCCACCAGCAGAGAACCAGGGGATGGCTACACCTTC. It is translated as CATSREPGDGYTF. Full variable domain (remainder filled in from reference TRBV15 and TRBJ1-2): DAMVIQNPRYQVTQFGKPVTLSCSQTLNHNVMYWYQQKSSQAPKLLFHYYDKDFNNEADTPDNFQSRRPNTSFCFLDIRSPGLGDTAMYLCATSREPGDGYTFGSGTRLTVV.

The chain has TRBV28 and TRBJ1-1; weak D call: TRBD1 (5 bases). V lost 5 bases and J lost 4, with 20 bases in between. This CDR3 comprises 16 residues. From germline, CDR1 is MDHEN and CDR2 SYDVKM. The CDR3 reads CASSPPGLTLFTEAFF. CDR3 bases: TGTGCCAGCAGTCCACCGGGACTGACGCTTTTCACTGAAGCTTTCTTT.

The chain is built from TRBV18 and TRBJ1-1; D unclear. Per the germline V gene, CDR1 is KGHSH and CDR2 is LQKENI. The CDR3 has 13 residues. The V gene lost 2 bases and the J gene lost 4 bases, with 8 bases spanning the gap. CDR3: CASSPRRVTEAFF. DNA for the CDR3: TGTGCCAGCTCACCAAGGAGGGTCACTGAAGCTTTCTTT. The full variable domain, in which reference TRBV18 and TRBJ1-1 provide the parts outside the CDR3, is NAGVMQNPRHLVRRRGQEARLRCSPMKGHSHVYWYRQLPEEGLKFMVYLQKENIIDESGMPKERFSAEFPKEGPSILRIQQVVRGDSAAYFCASSPRRVTEAFFGQGTRLTVV.

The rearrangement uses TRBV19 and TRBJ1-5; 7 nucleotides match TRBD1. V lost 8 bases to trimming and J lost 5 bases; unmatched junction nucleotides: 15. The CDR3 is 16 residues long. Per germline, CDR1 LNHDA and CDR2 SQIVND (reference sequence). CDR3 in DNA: TGTGCCAGTCAAGGCTTCCTTGACAGGGTTCATCAGCCCCAGCATTTT. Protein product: CASQGFLDRVHQPQHF.

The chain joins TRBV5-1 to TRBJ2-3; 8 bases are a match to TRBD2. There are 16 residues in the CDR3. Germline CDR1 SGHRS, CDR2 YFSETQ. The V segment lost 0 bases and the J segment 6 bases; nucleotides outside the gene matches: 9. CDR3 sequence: CASSLATLAGSDTQYF. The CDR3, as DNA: TGCGCCAGCAGCTTGGCCACGCTAGCGGGCTCTGATACGCAGTATTTT.

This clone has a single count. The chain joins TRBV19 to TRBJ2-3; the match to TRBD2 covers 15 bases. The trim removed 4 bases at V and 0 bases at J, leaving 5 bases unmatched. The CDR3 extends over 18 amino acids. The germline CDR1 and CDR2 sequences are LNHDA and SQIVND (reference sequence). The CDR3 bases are TGTGCCAGTAGTACTGGACTAGCGGGAGGGCGGAGCACAGATACGCAGTATTTT. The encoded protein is CASSTGLAGGRSTDTQYF. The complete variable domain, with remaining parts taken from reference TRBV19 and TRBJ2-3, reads DGGITQSPKYLFRKEGQNVTLSCEQNLNHDAMYWYRQDPGQGLRLIYYSQIVNDFQKGDIAEGYSVSREKKESFPLTVTSAQKNPTAFYLCASSTGLAGGRSTDTQYFGPGTRLTVL.

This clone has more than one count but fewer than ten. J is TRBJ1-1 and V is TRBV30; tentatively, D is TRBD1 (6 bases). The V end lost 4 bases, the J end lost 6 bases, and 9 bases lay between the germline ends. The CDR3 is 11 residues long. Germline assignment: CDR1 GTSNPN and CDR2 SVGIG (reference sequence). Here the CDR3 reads CAWNQGSEAFF. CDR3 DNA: TGTGCCTGGAATCAGGGGTCTGAAGCTTTCTTT.

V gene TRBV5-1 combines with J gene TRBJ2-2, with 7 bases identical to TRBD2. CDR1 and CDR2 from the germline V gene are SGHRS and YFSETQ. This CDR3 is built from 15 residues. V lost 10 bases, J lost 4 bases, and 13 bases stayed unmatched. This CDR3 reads CASHLGGLRTGELFF. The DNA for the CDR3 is TGCGCCTCACATCTCGGGGGGTTGCGCACCGGGGAGCTGTTTTTT.

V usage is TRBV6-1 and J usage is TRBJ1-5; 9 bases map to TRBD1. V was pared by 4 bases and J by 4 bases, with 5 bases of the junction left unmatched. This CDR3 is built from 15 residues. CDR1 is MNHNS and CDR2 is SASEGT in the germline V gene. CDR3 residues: CASSGRTGVNQPQHF. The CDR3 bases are TGTGCCAGCAGTGGACGGACAGGGGTTAATCAGCCCCAGCATTTT.

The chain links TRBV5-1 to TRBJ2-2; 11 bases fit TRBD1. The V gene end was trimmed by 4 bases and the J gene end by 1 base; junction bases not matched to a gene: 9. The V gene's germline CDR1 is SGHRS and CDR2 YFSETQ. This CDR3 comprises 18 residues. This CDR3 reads CASSLGTGGSGNTGELFF. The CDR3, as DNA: TGCGCCAGCAGCCTAGGGACAGGGGGAAGCGGGAACACCGGGGAGCTGTTTTTT.

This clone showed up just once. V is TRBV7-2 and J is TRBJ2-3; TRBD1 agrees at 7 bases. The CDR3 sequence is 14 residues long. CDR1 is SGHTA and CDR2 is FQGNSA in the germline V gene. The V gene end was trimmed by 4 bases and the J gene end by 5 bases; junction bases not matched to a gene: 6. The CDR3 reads CASSSRDSQDTQYF. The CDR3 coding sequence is TGTGCCAGCAGCTCTCGGGACAGCCAAGATACGCAGTATTTT.

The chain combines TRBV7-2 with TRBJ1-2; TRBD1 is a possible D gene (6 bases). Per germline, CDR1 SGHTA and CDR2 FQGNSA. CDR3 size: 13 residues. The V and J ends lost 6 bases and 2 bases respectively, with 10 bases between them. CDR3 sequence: CASSWDKNYGYTF. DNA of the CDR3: TGTGCCAGCAGTTGGGACAAAAACTATGGCTACACCTTC.

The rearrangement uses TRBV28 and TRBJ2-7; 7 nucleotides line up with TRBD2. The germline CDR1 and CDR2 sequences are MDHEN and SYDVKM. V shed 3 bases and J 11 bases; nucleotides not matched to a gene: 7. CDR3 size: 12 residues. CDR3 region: CASSFRGVGEYF. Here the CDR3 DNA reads TGTGCCAGCAGTTTTCGGGGGGTGGGGGAGTACTTC.

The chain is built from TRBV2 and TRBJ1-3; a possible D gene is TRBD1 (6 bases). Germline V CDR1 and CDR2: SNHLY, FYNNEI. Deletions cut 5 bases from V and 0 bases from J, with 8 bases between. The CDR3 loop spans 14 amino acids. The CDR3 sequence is CASSRTASGNTIYF. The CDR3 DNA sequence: TGTGCCAGCAGTCGGACAGCCTCTGGAAACACCATATATTTT.

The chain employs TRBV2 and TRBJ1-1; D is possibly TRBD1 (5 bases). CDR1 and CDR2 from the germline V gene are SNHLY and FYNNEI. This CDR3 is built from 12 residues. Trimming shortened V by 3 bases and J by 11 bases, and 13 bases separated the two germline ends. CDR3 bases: TGTGCCAGCAGTGAGTTTGAGAACAGGGCTTTCTTT. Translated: CASSEFENRAFF.

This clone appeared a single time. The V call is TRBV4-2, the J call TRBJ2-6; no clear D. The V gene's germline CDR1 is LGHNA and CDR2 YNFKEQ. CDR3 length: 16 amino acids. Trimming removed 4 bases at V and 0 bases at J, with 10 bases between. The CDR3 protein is CASSLNPGSGANVLTF. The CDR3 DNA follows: TGTGCCAGCAGCCTTAACCCGGGCTCTGGGGCCAACGTCCTGACTTTC.